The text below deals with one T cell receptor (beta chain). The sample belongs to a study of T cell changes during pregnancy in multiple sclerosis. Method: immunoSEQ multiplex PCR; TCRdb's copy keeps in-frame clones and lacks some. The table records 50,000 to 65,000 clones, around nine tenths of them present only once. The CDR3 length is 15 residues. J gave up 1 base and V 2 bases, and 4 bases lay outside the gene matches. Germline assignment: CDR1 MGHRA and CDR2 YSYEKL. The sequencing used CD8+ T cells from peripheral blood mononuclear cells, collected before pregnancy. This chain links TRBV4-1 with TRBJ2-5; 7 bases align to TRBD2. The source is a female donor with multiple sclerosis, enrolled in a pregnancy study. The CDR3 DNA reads TGCGCCAGCAGCCAATCCGGGGGGACCCAAGAGACCCAGTACTTC. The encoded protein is CASSQSGGTQETQYF.